One sample yielded the 8 T cell receptor beta chains listed below, sequenced in a study of shared clonotypes between healthy human individuals. It was CD45RO-negative cells, positively selected for CCR7, that made up naive CD8 cells, with terminally differentiated effector memory CD45RA+ cells excluded. Produced via immunoSEQ multiplex PCR; TCRdb's table is partial and in-frame only. This sample has some 2.1 million clones; just over 90% occur once, and the top ten carry around 1.8%. Sequencing was done on a sample of naive CD8+ T cells from PBMCs. All receptors come from a young man in good health. Some clones in this sample may be carry-over from other donors' samples.

This chain joins TRBV19 and TRBJ2-7; TRBD1 might be the D (6 bases). V lost 5 bases, J lost 3 bases, and 14 bases lay in between. Germline V CDR1 and CDR2: LNHDA, SQIVND (reference sequence). This CDR3 has 14 amino acids. The CDR3 here is CASSFGQGIYEQYF. For the CDR3, the DNA is TGTGCCAGTAGTTTTGGGCAGGGGATCTACGAGCAGTACTTC.

The chain has TRBV4-1 and TRBJ2-1; no definite D call. This CDR3 is 11 amino acids long. V was cut by 0 bases and J by 9 bases, with 3 bases left in between. The germline CDR1 and CDR2 sequences are MGHRA and YSYEKL. CDR3 region: CASSQESEQFF. In nucleotides, the CDR3 is TGCGCCAGCAGCCAAGAGTCTGAGCAGTTCTTC.

The chain employs TRBV6-1 and TRBJ1-5; 7 bases are shared with TRBD1. Germline V gene sequence: CDR1 MNHNS, CDR2 SASEGT. The CDR3 is 15 residues long. V was clipped by 4 bases and J by 7 bases; unmatched bases: 10. CDR3 nucleotide sequence: TGTGCCAGCAGTGTCGACAGGGCTGGGGGCCAGCCCCAGCATTTT. This codes for CASSVDRAGGQPQHF.

J is TRBJ2-1 and V is TRBV14; D might be TRBD2 (7 bases). With 4 bases removed from V and 4 bases from J, the gap between germline ends came to 14 bases. Germline V gives CDR1 SGHDN, CDR2 FVKESK. The CDR3 extends over 15 amino acids. In DNA, the CDR3 is TGTGCCAGCAGCCGGACAGCGGGGCCTTACAATGAGCAGTTCTTC. It specifies CASSRTAGPYNEQFF.

This sequence joins TRBV27 and TRBJ2-5; D gene uncertain. V was shortened by 4 bases and J by 3 bases, with 9 bases between the two germline ends. This CDR3 region has 13 residues. Looked up from germline, CDR1 is MNHEY and CDR2 is SMNVEV (reference sequence). CDR3 protein: CASSSDFEETQYF. The CDR3 DNA reads as TGTGCCAGCAGTTCAGACTTTGAAGAGACCCAGTACTTC.

Of note for this clone: Within the sample, other DNA sequences also encode this same CDR3. The chain recombines TRBV29-1 with TRBJ2-7, with D perhaps TRBD1 or TRBD2 (5 bases each). CDR3 length equals 11 residues. The V end lost 4 bases, the J end lost 1 base, and 5 bases lay between the germline ends. Germline V gives CDR1 SQVTM, CDR2 ANQGSEA. Here the CDR3 DNA reads TGCAGCGTTGGGGGGTCCTACGAGCAGTACTTC. It yields the protein CSVGGSYEQYF.

The rearrangement links TRBV27 to TRBJ2-7; 14 bases match TRBD2. This CDR3 spans 15 amino acids. V lost 3 bases, J lost 6 bases, and 4 bases stayed unmatched. Germline CDR1 is MNHEY and CDR2 is SMNVEV (reference sequence). The CDR3 DNA is TGTGCCAGCAGTTTGGGGACTAGCGGGAGTAGCGAGCAGTACTTC. It specifies CASSLGTSGSSEQYF.

The chain joins TRBV19 to TRBJ2-1; no clear D gene. CDR1 and CDR2 from the germline V gene are LNHDA and SQIVND (reference sequence). V lost 6 bases to trimming and J lost 7 bases, with 10 bases between them. There are 12 residues in the CDR3. The CDR3 bases are TGTGCCAGTAGCCCTGACCCGAATGAGCAGTTCTTC. Protein: CASSPDPNEQFF.